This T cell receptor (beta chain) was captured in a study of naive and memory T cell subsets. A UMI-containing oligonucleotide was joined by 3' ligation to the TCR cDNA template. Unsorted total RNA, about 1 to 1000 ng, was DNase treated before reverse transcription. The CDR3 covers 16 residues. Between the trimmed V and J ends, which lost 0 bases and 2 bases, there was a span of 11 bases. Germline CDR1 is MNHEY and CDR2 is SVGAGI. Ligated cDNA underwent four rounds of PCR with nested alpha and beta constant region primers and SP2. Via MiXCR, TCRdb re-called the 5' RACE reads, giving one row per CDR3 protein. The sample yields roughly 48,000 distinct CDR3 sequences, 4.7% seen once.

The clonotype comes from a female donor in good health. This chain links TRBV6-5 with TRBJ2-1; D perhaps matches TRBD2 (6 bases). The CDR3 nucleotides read TGTGCCAGCAGTTACTCTTCCCGGGGGACCTACAATGAGCAGTTCTTC. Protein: CASSYSSRGTYNEQFF.